This T cell receptor beta chain stems from a study of immune cell composition in non-small cell lung cancer. Study results and caveats: Clones >0.5% enriched in tumour were rarer in adenocarcinoma (about 33%) than squamous (approximately 80%).

A remark on this clone: The antigen remains unidentified.

Here immunoSEQ multiplex PCR was the method, and the copy in TCRdb shows in-frame clones only, minus some. The sample yields about 7,000 clones, 70% seen once. The source of this sequence is a human donor with non-small cell lung cancer. Sequencing was carried out using lung tumor tissue.

The CDR3 DNA follows: TGTGCCAGCTCTGGGACAGGGGGCACTGAAGCTTTCTTT. Translated, it gives CASSGTGGTEAFF. The V gene is TRBV18, the J gene TRBJ1-1; 11 bases match TRBD1. CDR3 length: 13 amino acids. V was clipped by 6 bases and J by 4 bases; unmatched bases: 1. CDR1 is KGHSH, CDR2 LQKENI, per germline.